The 20 T cell receptor beta chains in this list originate from one sample, sequenced in a study of preoperative IRX-2 immunotherapy in early breast cancer. Assay: immunoSEQ multiplex PCR; the TCRdb copy retains only in-frame clones and omits some. This table holds some 30,000 clones, around 89% found once. The treatment here: preoperative locoregional IRX-2 cytokine immunotherapy. The material was obtained from a patient treated with IRX-2 immunotherapy. The receptors stem from a human donor with breast cancer.

The chain couples TRBV5-5 to TRBJ1-2; D gene unclear. Trimming pared 0 bases from V and 6 bases from J, leaving 6 bases between. Per germline, CDR1 SGHKS and CDR2 YYEKEE (reference sequence). The CDR3 length is 12 residues. The CDR3 spells CASSLVLDGYTF. CDR3 DNA: TGTGCCAGCAGCTTGGTTCTGGATGGCTACACCTTC.

The rearrangement links TRBV19 to TRBJ2-2, with D unresolved. V lost 1 base to trimming and J lost 0 bases, with 9 bases between them. This CDR3 contains 16 residues. The germline CDR1 and CDR2 sequences are LNHDA and SQIVND (reference sequence). The DNA of the CDR3 is TGTGCCAGTAGTATAGTCCGGATTTCGAACACCGGGGAGCTGTTTTTT. Translating it yields CASSIVRISNTGELFF.

The chain couples TRBV28 to TRBJ1-1, with 9 bases fitting TRBD1. This CDR3 contains 13 residues. V lost 5 bases to trimming and J lost 6 bases; unmatched junction nucleotides: 4. From germline, CDR1 is MDHEN and CDR2 SYDVKM. The CDR3 DNA follows: TGTGCCAGCAGTAGACAGGGGGGCGCTGAAGCTTTCTTT. Translating gives CASSRQGGAEAFF.

The J gene is TRBJ1-4, the V gene TRBV6-1; a possible D gene is TRBD1 (6 bases). CDR3 length: 14 residues. Germline loops: CDR1 MNHNS, CDR2 SASEGT. Deletions cut 6 bases from V and 8 bases from J, with 16 bases between. The CDR3 here is CASRSAGADEKLFF. Here the CDR3 DNA reads TGTGCCAGCAGATCGGCAGGGGCCGACGAAAAACTGTTTTTT.

The genes are TRBV7-2 and TRBJ2-5, with D hard to call. The CDR3 has 13 amino acids. The V gene's germline CDR1 is SGHTA and CDR2 FQGNSA. The ends were cut back, 2 bases at V and 5 bases at J, with 9 bases in the middle. In nucleotides, the CDR3 is TGTGCCAGCAGCTTACCAGTATTGGAGACCCAGTACTTC. Amino acids: CASSLPVLETQYF.

V usage is TRBV5-1 and J usage is TRBJ2-5, with unresolved D. The germline V and J ends were trimmed by 1 base and 2 bases, with 9 bases remaining between them. The CDR3 consists of 14 residues. Looked up from germline, CDR1 is SGHRS and CDR2 is YFSETQ. The CDR3 nucleotides read TGCGCCAGCAGCTTGTTGGGGTTACAAGAGACCCAGTACTTC. This encodes CASSLLGLQETQYF.

The V gene is TRBV2, the J gene TRBJ2-7; tentatively, D is TRBD2 (6 bases). Germline CDR1 is SNHLY and CDR2 is FYNNEI. The CDR3 runs 15 residues. Trimming stripped 3 bases from V and 3 bases from J, with 15 bases between. The CDR3 DNA is TGTGCCAGCAGTGAGGAGGGTCAGGCGCACTACGAGCAGTACTTC. Its translation is CASSEEGQAHYEQYF. Complete variable domain (other parts from reference TRBV2 and TRBJ2-7): EPEVTQTPSHQVTQMGQEVILRCVPISNHLYFYWYRQILGQKVEFLVSFYNNEISEKSEIFDDQFSVERPDGSNFTLKIRSTKLEDSAMYFCASSEEGQAHYEQYFGPGTRLTVT.

The rearrangement joins TRBV11-2 to TRBJ2-5, with 9 bases lining up with TRBD1. Near its end, the DNA agrees better with TRBJ2-7, so the J call may be wrong. The V gene's germline CDR1 is SGHAT and CDR2 FQNNGV. CDR3 length: 14 amino acids. The CDR3 DNA reads TGTGCCAGCAGCTTGGGGACAGGGAACAACGAGCAGTACTTC. This codes for CASSLGTGNNEQYF.

The DNA of the CDR3 is TGTGCCAGCTCACCCCAGGGAACAGTCTCTGGAAACACCATATATTTT. It is translated as CASSPQGTVSGNTIYF. This chain connects TRBV18 to TRBJ1-3, with D possibly TRBD1 on 5 matching bases. With 3 bases removed from V and 0 bases from J, the gap between germline ends came to 12 bases. This CDR3 is 16 amino acids long. Germline V gene sequence: CDR1 KGHSH, CDR2 LQKENI.

The gene calls are TRBV6-5 and TRBJ2-1; 11 bases map to TRBD1. V shed 6 bases, J shed 9 bases, and the junction held 10 bases outside the gene matches. Germline loops: CDR1 MNHEY, CDR2 SVGAGI. CDR3 length: 15 residues. The CDR3 region has the DNA TGTGCCAGCAGACCCGGGACAGGGGGGATGAGTGAGCAGTTCTTC. Protein: CASRPGTGGMSEQFF.

The CDR3 sequence: CASSLTTSRTGELFF. The CDR3, as DNA: TGTGCCAGCAGCTTAACGACTAGCCGGACCGGGGAGCTGTTTTTT. The chain carries TRBV7-2 and TRBJ2-2; 7 nucleotides line up with TRBD2. This CDR3 region has 15 residues. Germline V gene lookup returns CDR1 SGHTA and CDR2 FQGNSA. V dropped 2 bases and J dropped 5; count of bases not matched to a gene: 5.

The chain uses TRBV28 and TRBJ2-3, with D unresolved. The V and J ends lost 2 bases and 0 bases respectively, with 9 bases between them. The CDR3 contains 15 residues. From germline, CDR1 is MDHEN and CDR2 SYDVKM. CDR3 nucleotide sequence: TGTGCCAGCAGTTTAGTCGAGTCTAGCACAGATACGCAGTATTTT. Translating gives CASSLVESSTDTQYF.

The V and J genes are TRBV28 and TRBJ1-5; D perhaps matches TRBD1 (6 bases). The CDR3 totals 15 residues. The germline V and J ends were trimmed by 6 bases and 0 bases, with 12 bases remaining between them. CDR1 and CDR2 (germline): MDHEN, SYDVKM. DNA of the CDR3: TGTGCCAGCAGAGAAGGGGGGAATAGCAATCAGCCCCAGCATTTT. Translation gives CASREGGNSNQPQHF.

The chain combines TRBV19 with TRBJ2-7; 7 nucleotides match TRBD2. The CDR3 consists of 15 residues. V shed 7 bases, J shed 4 bases, and the junction held 13 bases outside the gene matches. Germline V lookup: CDR1 LNHDA, CDR2 SQIVND (reference sequence). CDR3 bases: TGTGCCAGTACCGATCGGGCTAGCGGAAGTTACGAGCAGTACTTC. Encoded protein: CASTDRASGSYEQYF.

The chain is built from TRBV5-1 and TRBJ2-5; 8 bases are a match to TRBD2. Germline trimming cut 5 bases from V and 2 bases from J; bases unmatched to any gene: 5. The CDR3 spans 14 residues. Germline CDR1 and CDR2: SGHRS and YFSETQ. DNA for the CDR3: TGCGCCAGCAGGCGAGCGGGGGATCAAGAGACCCAGTACTTC. It specifies CASRRAGDQETQYF.

The genes are TRBV12-5 and TRBJ1-5; D is ambiguous. The CDR3 is made up of 12 amino acids. Per germline, CDR1 LGHNT and CDR2 FRNRAP. V lost 1 base and J 15 bases, leaving 13 bases between the germline ends. The CDR3 nucleotides are TGTGCTAGTGGTTTGGATACCGGGAAAAGGCATTTT. Translating it yields CASGLDTGKRHF.

The genes are TRBV5-1 and TRBJ2-1, with D perhaps TRBD2 (6 bases). The CDR3 extends over 16 amino acids. Germline loops: CDR1 SGHRS, CDR2 YFSETQ. V was trimmed by 4 bases and J by 4 bases, leaving 18 bases between them. The CDR3 DNA sequence: TGCGCCAGCAGCGCGTACCGGGACTCCATTTACAATGAGCAGTTCTTC. Translating it yields CASSAYRDSIYNEQFF.

This chain connects TRBV19 to TRBJ2-5, with D possibly matching TRBD1 (6 bases). Germline CDR1 reads LNHDA; CDR2 reads SQIVND (reference sequence). This CDR3 has 14 residues. The V end lost 4 bases, the J end lost 4 bases, and 13 bases lay between the germline ends. The CDR3 DNA follows: TGTGCCAGTAGTAAGGCTGGGGGCGTAGAGACCCAGTACTTC. Protein sequence: CASSKAGGVETQYF.

The chain uses TRBV28 and TRBJ1-2; D not resolved. This CDR3 has 12 amino acids. Germline lookup yields CDR1 MDHEN and CDR2 SYDVKM. Between the trimmed V and J ends, which lost 2 bases and 8 bases, there was a span of 9 bases. CDR3 sequence (DNA): TGTGCCAGCAGTTTAGTAGGGCTGGGCTACACCTTC. Protein sequence: CASSLVGLGYTF.

The gene calls are TRBV18 and TRBJ2-3, with TRBD2 identical over 10 bases. The CDR3 has 15 amino acids. The germline CDR1 and CDR2 sequences are KGHSH and LQKENI. V lost 3 bases to trimming and J lost 4 bases; unmatched junction nucleotides: 4. CDR3 nucleotides: TGTGCCAGCTCACCGGGGCTAGCGGGAGCAGATACGCAGTATTTT. Its protein product is CASSPGLAGADTQYF.